What follows is one T cell receptor (beta chain) and its context. No antigen is known for it. Other nucleotide sequences in the sample specify the same CDR3. This specimen belongs to a study of PD-1 blockade in classical Hodgkin lymphoma. General study findings and limits: Newly diagnosed patients and complete responders had comparable diversity at baseline. Underlying causes for the observed repertoire differences were not defined, possibly disease activity or prior therapy.

The CDR3 totals 13 residues. CDR1 and CDR2 (germline): SEHNR, FQNEAQ (reference sequence). V shed 1 base and J shed 2 bases, with 5 bases lying between them. The assay was immunoSEQ multiplex PCR, and TCRdb's table has in-frame clones only and misses some. This table has some 95,000 clones, roughly nine tenths appearing once. All the patients suffered relapse after autologous stem cell transplantation, and brentuximab vedotin exposure differed. The chain recombines TRBV7-9 with TRBJ2-5; D gene uncertain. The sample here was peripheral blood mononuclear cells (PBMCs), taken before the second cycle of nivolumab. This TCR was recovered from a human donor with classical Hodgkin lymphoma. CDR3 nucleotides: TGTGCCAGCAGCTTAGGACCGCAAGAGACCCAGTACTTC. Translation: CASSLGPQETQYF. Drawing the rest from reference TRBV7-9 and TRBJ2-5, the complete variable domain is DTGVSQNPRHKITKRGQNVTFRCDPISEHNRLYWYRQTLGQGPEFLTYFQNEAQLEKSRLLSDRFSAERPKGSFSTLEIQRTEQGDSAMYLCASSLGPQETQYFGPGTRLLVL.